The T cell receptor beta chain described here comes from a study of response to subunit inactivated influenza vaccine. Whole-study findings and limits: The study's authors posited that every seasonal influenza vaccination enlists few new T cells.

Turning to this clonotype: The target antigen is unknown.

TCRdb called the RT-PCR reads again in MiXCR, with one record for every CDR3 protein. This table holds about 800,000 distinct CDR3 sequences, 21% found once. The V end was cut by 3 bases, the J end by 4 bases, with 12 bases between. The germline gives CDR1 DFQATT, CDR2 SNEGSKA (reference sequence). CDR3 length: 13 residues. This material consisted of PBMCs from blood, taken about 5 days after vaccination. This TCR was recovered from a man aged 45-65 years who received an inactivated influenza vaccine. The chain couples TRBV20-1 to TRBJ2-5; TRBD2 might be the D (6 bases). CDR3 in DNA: TGCAGTGCTAGTGGGCCGGGGGTAGAGACCCAGTACTTC. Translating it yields CSASGPGVETQYF.